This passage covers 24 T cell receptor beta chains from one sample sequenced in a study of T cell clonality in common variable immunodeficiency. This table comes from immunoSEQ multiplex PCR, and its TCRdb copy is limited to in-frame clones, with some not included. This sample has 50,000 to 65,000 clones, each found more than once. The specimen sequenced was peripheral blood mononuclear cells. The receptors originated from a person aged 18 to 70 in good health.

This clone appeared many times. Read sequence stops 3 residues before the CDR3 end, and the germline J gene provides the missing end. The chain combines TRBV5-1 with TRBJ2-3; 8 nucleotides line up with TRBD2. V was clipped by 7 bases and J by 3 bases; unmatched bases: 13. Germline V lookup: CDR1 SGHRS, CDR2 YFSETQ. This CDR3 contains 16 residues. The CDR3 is CASSKGTLADTDTQYF. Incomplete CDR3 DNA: TGCGCCAGCTCAAAAGGAACACTAGCGGATACAGATACG.

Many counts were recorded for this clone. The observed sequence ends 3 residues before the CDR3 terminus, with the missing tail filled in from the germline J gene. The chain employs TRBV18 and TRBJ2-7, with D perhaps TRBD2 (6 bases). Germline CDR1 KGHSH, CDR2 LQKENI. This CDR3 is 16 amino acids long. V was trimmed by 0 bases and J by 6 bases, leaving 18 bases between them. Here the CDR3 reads CASSPPNGGANGEQYF. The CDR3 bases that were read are TGTGCCAGCTCACCACCGAACGGCGGGGCAAACGGCGAG.

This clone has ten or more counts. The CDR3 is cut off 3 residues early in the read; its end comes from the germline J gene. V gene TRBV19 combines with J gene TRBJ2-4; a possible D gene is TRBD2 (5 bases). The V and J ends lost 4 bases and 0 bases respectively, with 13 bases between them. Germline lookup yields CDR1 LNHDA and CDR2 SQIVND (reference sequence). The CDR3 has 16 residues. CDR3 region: CASSTEGSLAKNIQYF. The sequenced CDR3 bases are TGTGCCAGTAGTACCGAGGGTTCTTTAGCCAAAAACATT.

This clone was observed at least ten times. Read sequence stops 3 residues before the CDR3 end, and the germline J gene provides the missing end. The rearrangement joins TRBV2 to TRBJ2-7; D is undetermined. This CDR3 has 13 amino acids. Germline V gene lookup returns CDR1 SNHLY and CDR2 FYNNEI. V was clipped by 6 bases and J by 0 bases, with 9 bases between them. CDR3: CASRFDISYEQYF. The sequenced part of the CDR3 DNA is TGTGCCAGCAGATTCGACATCTCCTACGAG.

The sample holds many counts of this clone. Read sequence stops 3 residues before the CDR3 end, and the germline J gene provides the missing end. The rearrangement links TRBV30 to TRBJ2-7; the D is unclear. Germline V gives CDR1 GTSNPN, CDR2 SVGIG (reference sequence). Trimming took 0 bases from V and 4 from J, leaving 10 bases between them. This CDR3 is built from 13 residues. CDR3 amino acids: CAWSVGVGYEQYF. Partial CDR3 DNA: TGTGCCTGGAGTGTGGGTGTAGGGTACGAG. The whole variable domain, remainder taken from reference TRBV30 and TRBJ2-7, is SQTIHQWPATLVQPVGSPLSLECTVEGTSNPNLYWYRQAAGRGLQLLFYSVGIGQISSEVPQNLSASRPQDRQFILSSKKLLLSDSGFYLCAWSVGVGYEQYFGPGTRLTVT.

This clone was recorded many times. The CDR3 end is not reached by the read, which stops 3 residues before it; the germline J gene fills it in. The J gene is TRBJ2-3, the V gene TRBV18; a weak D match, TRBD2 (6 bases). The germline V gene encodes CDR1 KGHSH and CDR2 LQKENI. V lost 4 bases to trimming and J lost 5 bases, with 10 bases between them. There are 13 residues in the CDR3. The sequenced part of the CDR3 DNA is TGTGCCAGCTCACGGGACTCCCAAGATACG. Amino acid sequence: CASSRDSQDT. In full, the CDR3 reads CASSRDSQDTQYF.

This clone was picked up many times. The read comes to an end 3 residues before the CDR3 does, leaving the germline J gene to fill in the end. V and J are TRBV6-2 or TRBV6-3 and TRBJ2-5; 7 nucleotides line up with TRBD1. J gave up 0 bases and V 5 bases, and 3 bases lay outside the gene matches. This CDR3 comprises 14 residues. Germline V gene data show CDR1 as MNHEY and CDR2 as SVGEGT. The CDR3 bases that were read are TGTGCCAGCAGTCGTGGACAGGACCAAGAGACC. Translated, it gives CASSRGQDQET. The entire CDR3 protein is CASSRGQDQETQYF.

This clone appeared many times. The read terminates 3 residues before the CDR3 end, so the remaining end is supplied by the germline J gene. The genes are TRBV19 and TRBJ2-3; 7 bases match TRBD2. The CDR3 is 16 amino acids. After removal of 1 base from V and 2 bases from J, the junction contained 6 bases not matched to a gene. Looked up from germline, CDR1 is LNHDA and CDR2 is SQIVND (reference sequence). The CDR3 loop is CASSIGSGLFTDTQYF. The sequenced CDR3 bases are TGTGCCAGTAGTATAGGTAGCGGGCTTTTCACAGATACG. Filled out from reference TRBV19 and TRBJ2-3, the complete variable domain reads DGGITQSPKYLFRKEGQNVTLSCEQNLNHDAMYWYRQDPGQGLRLIYYSQIVNDFQKGDIAEGYSVSREKKESFPLTVTSAQKNPTAFYLCASSIGSGLFTDTQYFGPGTRLTVL.

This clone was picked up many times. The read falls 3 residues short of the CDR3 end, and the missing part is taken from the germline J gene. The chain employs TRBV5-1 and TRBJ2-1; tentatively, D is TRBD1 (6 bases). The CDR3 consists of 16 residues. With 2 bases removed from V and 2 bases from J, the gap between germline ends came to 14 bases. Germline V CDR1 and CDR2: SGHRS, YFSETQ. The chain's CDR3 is CASSLWPPGAYNEQFF. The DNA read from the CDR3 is TGCGCCAGCAGCTTATGGCCGCCAGGGGCCTACAATGAG.

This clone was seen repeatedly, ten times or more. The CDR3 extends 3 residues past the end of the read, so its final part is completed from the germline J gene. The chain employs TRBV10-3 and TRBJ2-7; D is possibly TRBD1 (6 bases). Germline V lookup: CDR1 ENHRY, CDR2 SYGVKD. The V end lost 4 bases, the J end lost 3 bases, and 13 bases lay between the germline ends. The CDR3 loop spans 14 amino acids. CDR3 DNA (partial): TGTGCCATCAGTGGCGTTGTGGACAGCTACGAG. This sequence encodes CAISGVVDSYE. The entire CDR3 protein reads CAISGVVDSYEQYF.

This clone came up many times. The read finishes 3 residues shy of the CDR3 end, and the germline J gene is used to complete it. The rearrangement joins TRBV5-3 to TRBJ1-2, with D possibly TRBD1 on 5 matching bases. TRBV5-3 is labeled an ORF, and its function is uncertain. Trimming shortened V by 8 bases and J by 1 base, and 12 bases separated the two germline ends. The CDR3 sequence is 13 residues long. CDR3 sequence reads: CARTEYNNYGYTF. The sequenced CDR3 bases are TGTGCCAGGACAGAATACAATAACTATGGC.

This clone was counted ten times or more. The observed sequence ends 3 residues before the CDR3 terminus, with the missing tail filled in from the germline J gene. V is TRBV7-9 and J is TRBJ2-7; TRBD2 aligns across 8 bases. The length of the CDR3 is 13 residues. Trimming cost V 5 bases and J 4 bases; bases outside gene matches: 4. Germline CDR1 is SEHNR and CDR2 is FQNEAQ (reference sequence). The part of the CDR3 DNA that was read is TGTGCCAGCAGCGACACGGGGGGGTACGAG. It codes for CASSDTGGYE. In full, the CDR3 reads CASSDTGGYEQYF.

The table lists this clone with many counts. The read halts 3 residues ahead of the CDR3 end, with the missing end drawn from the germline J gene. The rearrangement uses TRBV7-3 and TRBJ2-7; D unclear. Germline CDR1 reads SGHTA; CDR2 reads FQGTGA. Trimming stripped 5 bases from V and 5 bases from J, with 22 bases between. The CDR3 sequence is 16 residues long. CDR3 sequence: CASSTRVGLAAHEQYF. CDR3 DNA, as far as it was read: TGTGCCAGCAGCACCCGTGTGGGCCTGGCCGCTCACGAG.

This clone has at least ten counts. The DNA read from the CDR3 is TGTGCCAGCAGTTTCCAGGGGGCTGGTGAAAAA. This encodes CASSFQGAGEK. The whole CDR3 is CASSFQGAGEKLFF. The V and J genes are TRBV28 and TRBJ1-4; 8 bases map to TRBD1. The read gets to within 3 residues of the CDR3 end, and the germline J gene fills in the rest. CDR1 is MDHEN, CDR2 SYDVKM, per germline. The CDR3 sequence is 14 residues long. The junction had 4 bases not matched to a gene; V was cut back by 3 bases and J by 7 bases.

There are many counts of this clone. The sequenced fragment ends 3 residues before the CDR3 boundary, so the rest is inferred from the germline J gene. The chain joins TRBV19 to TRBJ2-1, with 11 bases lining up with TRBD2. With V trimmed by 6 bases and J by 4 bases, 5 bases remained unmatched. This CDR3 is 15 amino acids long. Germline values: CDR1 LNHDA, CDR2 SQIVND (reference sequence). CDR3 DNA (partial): TGTGCCAGTAGCCGGCCTAGCGGGGGGTACAATGAG. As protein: CASSRPSGGYNE. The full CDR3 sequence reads CASSRPSGGYNEQFF.

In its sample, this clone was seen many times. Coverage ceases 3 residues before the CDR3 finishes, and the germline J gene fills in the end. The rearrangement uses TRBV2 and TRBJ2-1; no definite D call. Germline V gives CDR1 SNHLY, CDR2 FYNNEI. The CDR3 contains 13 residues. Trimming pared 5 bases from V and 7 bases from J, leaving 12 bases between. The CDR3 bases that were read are TGTGCCAGCAGTCGAAACCAAGCTAATGAG. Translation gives CASSRNQANE. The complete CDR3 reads CASSRNQANEQFF.

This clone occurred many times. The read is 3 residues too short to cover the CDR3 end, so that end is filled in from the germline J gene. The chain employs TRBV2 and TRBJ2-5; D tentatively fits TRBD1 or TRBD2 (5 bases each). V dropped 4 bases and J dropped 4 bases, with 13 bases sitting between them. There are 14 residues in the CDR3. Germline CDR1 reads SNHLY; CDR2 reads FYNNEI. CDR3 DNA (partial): TGTGCCAGCAGTGGTGAGGGGCGCGGAGAGACC. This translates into CASSGEGRGET. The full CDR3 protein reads CASSGEGRGETQYF.

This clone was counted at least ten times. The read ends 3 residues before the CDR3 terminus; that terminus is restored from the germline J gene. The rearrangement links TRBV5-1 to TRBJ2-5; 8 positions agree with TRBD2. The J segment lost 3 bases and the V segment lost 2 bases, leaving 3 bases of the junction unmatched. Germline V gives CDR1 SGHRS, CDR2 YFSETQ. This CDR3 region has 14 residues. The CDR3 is CASSFGSGKETQYF. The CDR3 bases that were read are TGCGCCAGCAGCTTCGGTAGCGGGAAAGAGACC.

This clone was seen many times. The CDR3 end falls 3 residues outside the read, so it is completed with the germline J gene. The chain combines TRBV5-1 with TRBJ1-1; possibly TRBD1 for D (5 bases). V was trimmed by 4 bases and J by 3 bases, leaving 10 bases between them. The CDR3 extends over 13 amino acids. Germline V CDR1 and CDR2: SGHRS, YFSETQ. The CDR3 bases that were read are TGCGCCAGCAGCCCAACAGGTGACACTGAA. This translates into CASSPTGDTE. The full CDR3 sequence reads CASSPTGDTEAFF.

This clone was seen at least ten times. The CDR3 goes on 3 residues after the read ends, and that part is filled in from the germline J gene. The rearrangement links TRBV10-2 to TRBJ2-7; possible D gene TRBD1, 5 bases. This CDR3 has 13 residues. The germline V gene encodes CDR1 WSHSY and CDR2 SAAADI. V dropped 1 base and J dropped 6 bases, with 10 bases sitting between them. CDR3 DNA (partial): TGCGCCAGCAGTGAGTTGGACCAGGGCGAG. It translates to CASSELDQGE. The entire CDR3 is CASSELDQGEQYF.

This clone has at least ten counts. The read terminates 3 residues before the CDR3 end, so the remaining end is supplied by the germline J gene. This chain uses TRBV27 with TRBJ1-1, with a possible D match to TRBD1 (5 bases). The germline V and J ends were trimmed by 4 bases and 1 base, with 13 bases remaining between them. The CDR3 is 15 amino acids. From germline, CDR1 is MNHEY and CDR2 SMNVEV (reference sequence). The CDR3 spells CASSSLTGPNTEAFF. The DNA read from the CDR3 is TGTGCCAGCAGTTCCCTCACAGGACCGAACACTGAA.

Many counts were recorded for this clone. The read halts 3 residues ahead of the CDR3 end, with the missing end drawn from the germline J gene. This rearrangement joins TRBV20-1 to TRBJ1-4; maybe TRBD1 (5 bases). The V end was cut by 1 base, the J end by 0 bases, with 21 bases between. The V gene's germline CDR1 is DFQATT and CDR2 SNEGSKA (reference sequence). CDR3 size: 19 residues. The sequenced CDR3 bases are TGCAGTGCTAGAGGACGCCCGACAGCGAGGAAAGCAACTAATGAAAAA. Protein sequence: CSARGRPTARKATNEK. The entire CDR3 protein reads CSARGRPTARKATNEKLFF.

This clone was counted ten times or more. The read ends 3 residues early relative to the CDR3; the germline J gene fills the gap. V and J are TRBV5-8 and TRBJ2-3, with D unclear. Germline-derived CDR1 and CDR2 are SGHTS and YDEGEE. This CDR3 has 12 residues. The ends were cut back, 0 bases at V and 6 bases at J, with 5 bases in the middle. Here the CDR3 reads CASSLVGDTQYF. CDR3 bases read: TGTGCCAGCAGCTTGGTCGGGGATACG.

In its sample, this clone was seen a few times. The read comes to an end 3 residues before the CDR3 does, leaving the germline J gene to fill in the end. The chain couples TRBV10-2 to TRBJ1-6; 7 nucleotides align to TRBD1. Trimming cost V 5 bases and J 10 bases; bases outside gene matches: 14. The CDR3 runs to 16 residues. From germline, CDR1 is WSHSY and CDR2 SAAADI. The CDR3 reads CASSSYRDSPGSPLHF. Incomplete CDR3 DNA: TGCGCCAGCAGTTCATACCGGGACAGTCCTGGCTCACCC.